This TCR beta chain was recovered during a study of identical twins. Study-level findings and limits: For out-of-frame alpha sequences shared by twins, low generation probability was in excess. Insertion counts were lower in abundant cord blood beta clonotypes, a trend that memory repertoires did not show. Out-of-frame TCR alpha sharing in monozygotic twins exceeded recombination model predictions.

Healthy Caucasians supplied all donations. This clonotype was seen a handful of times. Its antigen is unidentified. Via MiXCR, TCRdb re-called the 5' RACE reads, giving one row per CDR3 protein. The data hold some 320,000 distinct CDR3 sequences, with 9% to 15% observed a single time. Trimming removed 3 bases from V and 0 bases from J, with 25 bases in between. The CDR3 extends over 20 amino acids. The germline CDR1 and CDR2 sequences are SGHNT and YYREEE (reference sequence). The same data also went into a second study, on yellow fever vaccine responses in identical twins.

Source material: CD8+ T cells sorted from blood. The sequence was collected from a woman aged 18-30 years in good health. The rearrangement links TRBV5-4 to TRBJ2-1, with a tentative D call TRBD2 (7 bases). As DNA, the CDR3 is TGTGCCAGCAGCTCGTACCTAACAGGGTTTCAGCGGGGCTCCTACAATGAGCAGTTCTTC. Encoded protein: CASSSYLTGFQRGSYNEQFF.